Below, 20 T cell receptor beta chains from the same sample are listed, as sequenced in a study of blood T cell repertoires in COVID-19. The table came from immunoSEQ multiplex PCR; TCRdb's copy has only in-frame clones and leaves some out. This sample has 45,000 to 55,000 clones; around 73% occur once, and the top ten carry 5.5% to 6%. What was sequenced was PBMCs or T cells enriched from blood (not recorded which). The source of these receptors is a woman aged 45 to 65 with acute COVID-19.

This chain joins TRBV9 and TRBJ2-1; 10 bases match TRBD1. The germline V gene encodes CDR1 SGDLS and CDR2 YYNGEE. J lost 7 bases, V lost 4 bases, and 14 bases had no gene match. This CDR3 has 17 amino acids. Written as DNA, the CDR3 is TGTGCCAGCAGCCCGACCCAGACGGGACAGGGGAGGAATGAGCAGTTCTTC. Translating it yields CASSPTQTGQGRNEQFF.

This clone occurred a few times. The V call is TRBV28, the J call TRBJ1-2; D is possibly TRBD1 (6 bases). Trimming left V 2 bases short and J 8 bases short, with 15 bases between. Germline V CDR1 and CDR2: MDHEN, SYDVKM. The CDR3 spans 14 residues. The CDR3 nucleotides read TGTGCCAGCAGTTTAATTACAGGGCCTAGGGGCTACACCTTC. Translating it yields CASSLITGPRGYTF.

The CDR3 here is CAWSVRTAGRTEAFF. The DNA for the CDR3 is TGTGCCTGGAGTGTACGAACGGCTGGGAGGACTGAAGCTTTCTTT. V gene TRBV30 combines with J gene TRBJ1-1; D not resolved. V was shortened by 0 bases and J by 5 bases, with 16 bases between the two germline ends. Germline V gene data show CDR1 as GTSNPN and CDR2 as SVGIG (reference sequence). The CDR3 runs 15 residues.

This clone was detected only once. One end of the junction fails to match germline, which may point to a read error. Other DNA sequences from this sample encode an identical CDR3 as well. The genes are TRBV11-3 and TRBJ1-5, with 7 bases lining up with TRBD1. There are 18 residues in the CDR3. Germline values: CDR1 SGHNT, CDR2 YENEEA. CDR3 protein: CASRYLKGGQWDNQPQHF. CDR3 in DNA: TGTGCCAGCAGATATTTAAAGGGGGGACAGTGGGACAATCAGCCTCAGCATTTT.

The chain links TRBV6-5 to TRBJ2-7; 8 bases line up with TRBD1. Trimming cost V 4 bases and J 3 bases; bases outside gene matches: 8. The germline V gene encodes CDR1 MNHEY and CDR2 SVGAGI. The CDR3 sequence is 15 residues long. The CDR3 loop reads CASSFLAGGVYEQYF. In nucleotides, the CDR3 is TGTGCCAGCAGTTTCCTGGCAGGGGGCGTCTACGAGCAGTACTTC.

The rearrangement links TRBV4-2 to TRBJ1-5; TRBD1 aligns across 7 bases. The CDR3 is 16 amino acids. Germline V gives CDR1 LGHNA, CDR2 YNFKEQ. Unmatched junction bases numbered 5, after V lost 1 base and J lost 2 bases. The CDR3 DNA reads TGTGCCAGCAGCCAAGCAGGGGGTGAGGGCAATCAGCCCCAGCATTTT. Translating it yields CASSQAGGEGNQPQHF.

CDR3 residues: CAWSVRAYFSYNEQFF. The CDR3 DNA reads as TGTGCCTGGAGTGTACGAGCGTATTTCTCCTACAATGAGCAGTTCTTC. The chain employs TRBV30 and TRBJ2-1; D remains ambiguous. This CDR3 has 16 amino acids. Looked up from germline, CDR1 is GTSNPN and CDR2 is SVGIG (reference sequence). Deletions cut 0 bases from V and 0 bases from J, with 12 bases between. The full variable domain, its missing parts supplied by reference TRBV30 and TRBJ2-1, is SQTIHQWPATLVQPVGSPLSLECTVEGTSNPNLYWYRQAAGRGLQLLFYSVGIGQISSEVPQNLSASRPQDRQFILSSKKLLLSDSGFYLCAWSVRAYFSYNEQFFGPGTRLTVL.

The chain is built from TRBV7-9 and TRBJ1-2, with D possibly being TRBD1 (6 bases). The germline V and J ends were trimmed by 4 bases and 5 bases, with 11 bases remaining between them. The CDR3 covers 13 residues. Germline V lookup: CDR1 SEHNR, CDR2 FQNEAQ (reference sequence). Here the CDR3 reads CASSSGQLYGYTF. The CDR3 nucleotides are TGTGCCAGCAGCTCCGGACAGCTTTATGGCTACACCTTC.

The J gene is TRBJ2-1, the V gene TRBV18; tentative D call: TRBD1 (6 bases). The CDR3 runs 14 residues. Trimming shortened V by 3 bases and J by 7 bases, and 13 bases separated the two germline ends. Germline values: CDR1 KGHSH, CDR2 LQKENI. In DNA, the CDR3 is TGTGCCAGCTCACCCACAAGGGGGATAAATGAGCAGTTCTTC. This gives the protein CASSPTRGINEQFF. Variable domain in full (rest from reference TRBV18 and TRBJ2-1): NAGVMQNPRHLVRRRGQEARLRCSPMKGHSHVYWYRQLPEEGLKFMVYLQKENIIDESGMPKERFSAEFPKEGPSILRIQQVVRGDSAAYFCASSPTRGINEQFFGPGTRLTVL.

The rearrangement joins TRBV28 to TRBJ2-1, with a weak D call TRBD2 (6 bases). Trimming removed 6 bases at V and 7 bases at J, with 16 bases between. Germline V gene data show CDR1 as MDHEN and CDR2 as SYDVKM. The CDR3 spans 14 residues. The CDR3 spells CASSGGLPRNEQFF. For the CDR3, the DNA is TGTGCCAGCAGCGGGGGACTCCCTAGGAATGAGCAGTTCTTC.

The rearrangement links TRBV27 to TRBJ1-6; tentatively, D is TRBD1 (6 bases). The CDR3 has 17 residues. Germline V gives CDR1 MNHEY, CDR2 SMNVEV (reference sequence). Trimming removed 3 bases from V and 4 bases from J, with 16 bases in between. The CDR3 coding sequence is TGTGCCAGCAGTTTCAAACCGGACAGCAGATATAATTCACCCCTCCACTTT. As protein: CASSFKPDSRYNSPLHF.

Here the CDR3 reads CASSLQGVGTEAFF. CDR3 DNA sequence: TGTGCCAGCAGCTTACAGGGTGTGGGGACTGAAGCTTTCTTT. V and J are TRBV5-4 and TRBJ1-1; TRBD1 is a possible D gene (6 bases). From germline, CDR1 is SGHNT and CDR2 YYREEE (reference sequence). This CDR3 region has 14 residues. V was pared by 2 bases and J by 5 bases, with 13 bases between.

J is TRBJ2-3 and V is TRBV27; D is uncertain. Trimming took off 0 bases at V and 5 bases at J, with 12 bases between the two ends. The CDR3 is 15 amino acids. Germline values: CDR1 MNHEY, CDR2 SMNVEV (reference sequence). The CDR3 nucleotides are TGTGCCAGCAGTTTATCGCGCTATCTAGGAGATACGCAGTATTTT. Amino acid sequence: CASSLSRYLGDTQYF.

The rearrangement uses TRBV27 and TRBJ1-3; 7 bases map to TRBD1. Germline CDR1 reads MNHEY; CDR2 reads SMNVEV (reference sequence). Trimming removed 6 bases from V and 4 bases from J; junction bases left unmatched: 9. The CDR3 extends over 15 amino acids. CDR3 sequence (DNA): TGTGCCAGCAGCCCAACCGGGACAGAAGGAAACACCATATATTTT. It yields the protein CASSPTGTEGNTIYF.

V usage is TRBV2 and J usage is TRBJ1-5, with a tentative D call TRBD1 (5 bases). V lost 4 bases, J lost 6 bases, and 22 bases lay in between. Germline CDR1 reads SNHLY; CDR2 reads FYNNEI. The CDR3 covers 17 residues. This CDR3 reads CASSAGGRRVGGQPQHF. CDR3 bases: TGTGCCAGCAGTGCGGGGGGGAGGAGGGTCGGAGGTCAGCCCCAGCATTTT. Full variable domain (remainder filled in from reference TRBV2 and TRBJ1-5): EPEVTQTPSHQVTQMGQEVILRCVPISNHLYFYWYRQILGQKVEFLVSFYNNEISEKSEIFDDQFSVERPDGSNFTLKIRSTKLEDSAMYFCASSAGGRRVGGQPQHFGDGTRLSIL.

This clone appeared a few times. V gene TRBV5-1 combines with J gene TRBJ2-7, with 8 positions matching TRBD1. J was trimmed by 2 bases and V by 4 bases; bases with no gene match: 11. The CDR3 contains 16 residues. Germline V gene data show CDR1 as SGHRS and CDR2 as YFSETQ. The DNA for the CDR3 is TGCGCCAGCAGCCTAGGACAGGGACGACACCCCTACGAGCAGTACTTC. The encoded protein is CASSLGQGRHPYEQYF.

This clone showed up just once. In DNA form, the CDR3 reads TGTGCCAGCAGCGTAGTGGGACAGGGGTTTCAGAGCACTGAAGCTTTCTTT. This encodes CASSVVGQGFQSTEAFF. The chain combines TRBV9 with TRBJ1-1; 10 bases fit TRBD1. The CDR3 has 17 residues. Germline V CDR1 and CDR2: SGDLS, YYNGEE. The trim removed 0 bases at V and 4 bases at J, leaving 9 bases unmatched.

The V and J genes are TRBV18 and TRBJ2-3, with 7 bases lining up with TRBD1. Germline values: CDR1 KGHSH, CDR2 LQKENI. With 1 base clipped from V and 3 bases from J, the junction kept 1 base outside the gene matches. CDR3 length equals 14 residues. The CDR3 nucleotides are TGTGCCAGCTCACCACAACAGGGGACAGATACGCAGTATTTT. Amino acid sequence: CASSPQQGTDTQYF.

The chain recombines TRBV3-1 (or the pseudogene TRBV3-2) with TRBJ2-7, with TRBD2 matching 10 bases. V gave up 3 bases and J gave up 2 bases; unmatched junction bases: 4. Per the germline V gene, CDR1 is LGHDT and CDR2 is YNNKEL (reference sequence). This CDR3 contains 15 residues. Here the CDR3 reads CASSQGGLAAYEQYF. CDR3 in DNA: TGTGCCAGCAGCCAGGGAGGACTAGCGGCCTACGAGCAGTACTTC.

This clone was observed a single time. V gene TRBV19 combines with J gene TRBJ1-5, with 7 positions matching TRBD1. V lost 8 bases, J lost 4 bases, and 5 bases stayed unmatched. This CDR3 comprises 13 residues. Germline V gene lookup returns CDR1 LNHDA and CDR2 SQIVND (reference sequence). CDR3 region: CASRDRPNQPQHF. The CDR3 DNA follows: TGTGCCAGTCGGGACAGACCAAATCAGCCCCAGCATTTT.